This T cell receptor (beta chain) originates from a study of CD8 T cells in ankylosing spondylitis (dated by TCRdb to the late 2010s). Study-level background: To find TCR variants linked to disease, the study profiled T cell receptor beta repertoires in ankylosing spondylitis patients and healthy donors. In total, the full study cohort was made up of over a hundred healthy donors and 25 to 30 ankylosing spondylitis patients. Peripheral blood was sampled, and synovial fluid was additionally collected from ankylosing spondylitis patients. Results and caveats for the whole study, not just this receptor: A CD8+ phenotype was shown by the disease-linked clones, which were found at relatively low frequencies in peripheral blood. Some of the motif variants had been reported before in the synovial fluid and blood of reactive arthritis patients, a finding that suggests common disease-initiation mechanisms. The disease-linked clones were reported as significantly enriched in matched synovial fluid samples from ankylosing spondylitis patients. Blood from ankylosing spondylitis patients appeared to be characterized by a TCR beta motif composed of about eight highly homologous amino acid variants.

TCRdb records Illumina HiSeq 2500 as the sequencer. Quantitative 5'-RACE with molecular barcodes was the method used to prepare the TCR beta libraries. Regarding the original processing steps: To identify disease-linked TCR variants, a new computational method was used, one built on a probabilistic model of VDJ rearrangement. TCRdb's own reprocessing of the public reads used fastp at Q25 and MiXCR and kept productive beta chains. Entries are consolidated by CDR3 protein sequence, retaining the most common genes and DNA. The V and J calls and clone size are TCRdb's, not the authors'. Here the sample has 300,000 to 400,000 distinct CDR3 sequences; roughly 12% occur a single time. The top ten constitute 9.1% of the sample. From the germline V gene (reference sequence), CDR1 is DFQATT and CDR2 is SNEGSKA. V and J lose 6 bases and 4 bases, and a span of 9 bases separates them. The CDR3 goes from the cysteine to the phenylalanine over 11 residues. Only CDR3 DNA remains: 33 bases, in frame from the first base.

In this sample, this clonotype turned up many times. Its antigen is still unknown. No base quality information exists; no much larger clone differs at one position. This TCR was recovered from a female donor with ankylosing spondylitis or in good health (not recorded which). The rearranged chain carries TRBV20-1 and TRBJ1-1, with an unclear D gene assignment. Sequenced input: blood, either unsorted or a sorted T cell fraction (not recorded which). Here the CDR3 is given as CSALWTTEAFF. The nucleotides read TGCAGTGCCCTCTGGACCACTGAAGCTTTCTTT.